This is a list of T cell receptor beta chains from one sample in a study of human T cells and chemical hapten exposure. Using its own MiXCR run on the RACE reads, TCRdb lists one record per CDR3 protein. The data hold approximately 160,000 distinct CDR3 sequences, with 25% to 35% observed a single time. The sequencing used whole blood, collected in connection with sensitization to the hapten diphenylcyclopropenone (DPC). These receptors were collected from a woman aged 18-29 years with alopecia areata. Some clones in this sample may be carry-over from other donors' samples. CDR3s include the opening cysteine and the closing phenylalanine or tryptophan. Fields, in order: clone size, V gene, D gene, J gene, CDR3 DNA, CDR3 protein. A D gene is named only where the DNA matches it firmly. A row's size may be missing; if present it is once, few, many or a size class.

few	TRBV28	TRBD1	TRBJ2-3	TGTGCCAGCAGTTTCCCTCGACAGGGGGGCACAGATACGCAGTATTTT	CASSFPRQGGTDTQYF
few	TRBV25-1	TRBD1	TRBJ1-1	TGTGCCAGCAAGACAGGGATGAGTGGAGCTTTCTTT	CASKTGMSGAFF
NA	TRBV7-3	NA	TRBJ2-5	TGTGCCAGCAGCTTAAATCCTAAAGAGACCCAGTACTTC	CASSLNPKETQYF
NA	TRBV6-5	TRBD2	TRBJ2-1	TGTGCCAGCAGTCAGGGACTAGCGGGGCCCCTTTACAATGAGCAGTTCTTC	CASSQGLAGPLYNEQFF
NA	TRBV29-1	TRBD1	TRBJ2-1	TGCAGCGTAGATTCCGGGACAGCCGATGAGCAGTTCTTC	CSVDSGTADEQFF
once	TRBV5-1	TRBD2	TRBJ2-4	TGCGCCAGCAGCGTCGGACTAGCGGGAGGCAAAAACATTCAGTACTTC	CASSVGLAGGKNIQYF
few	TRBV5-1	NA	TRBJ1-5	TGCGCCAGCAGCTTGGTCGGGGGGCGTCAGCCCCAGCATTTT	CASSLVGGRQPQHF
NA	TRBV5-4	NA	TRBJ2-3	TGTGCCAGCAGACCCACCCTCTCTAGGGCAGATACGCAGTATTTT	CASRPTLSRADTQYF
few	TRBV5-1	TRBD2	TRBJ2-3	TGCGCCAGCAGCTTGGAGCGGGGCCCGAGCACAGATACGCAGTATTTT	CASSLERGPSTDTQYF
NA	TRBV5-6	NA	TRBJ1-4	TGTGCCAGCAGCTTGGCGTTTTCCGAAAAACTGTTTTTT	CASSLAFSEKLFF
NA	TRBV27	TRBD1	TRBJ1-4	TGTGCCAGCAGTATAAGGACAGGGTTAGAAAAACTGTTTTTT	CASSIRTGLEKLFF
few	TRBV12-3/TRBV12-4	TRBD2	TRBJ2-7	TGTGCCAGCAGTACAATATTGAATCTAGCGGGAGGGGTCGAGCAGTACTTC	CASSTILNLAGGVEQYF
few	TRBV19	NA	TRBJ2-7	TGTGCCAGTAGCCCACAAGGAGACAGAAGAGTTTTCTACGAGCAGTACTTC	CASSPQGDRRVFYEQYF
few	TRBV20-1	TRBD1	TRBJ2-1	TGCAGTGCCATTAGACGGCAGGGGGCATTGAATGAGCAGTTCTTC	CSAIRRQGALNEQFF
NA	TRBV5-1	NA	TRBJ1-1	TGCGCCAGCAGCTTGGGGGGGGCGAGTACTGAAGCTTTCTTT	CASSLGGASTEAFF
NA	TRBV5-1	TRBD2	TRBJ2-1	TGCGCCAGCAGCTTGACCGCCGGACTAGCGCAGGGTGAGCAGTTCTTC	CASSLTAGLAQGEQFF
NA	TRBV20-1	TRBD1	TRBJ1-2	TGCAGTGTCACCCCGGGACAGGGTCTGGGTGGCTACACCTTC	CSVTPGQGLGGYTF
few	TRBV29-1	NA	TRBJ2-5	TGCAGCGTTGGGAGGGAGGAGACCCAGTACTTC	CSVGREETQYF
NA	TRBV4-1	NA	TRBJ1-2	TGCGCCAGCAGCCAAGTGACCGATTTATGGCGCTACACCTTC	CASSQVTDLWRYTF
NA	TRBV29-1	TRBD1	TRBJ1-2	TGCAGCGCTGACAGGGGGCTGAGGGATGGCTACACCTTC	CSADRGLRDGYTF
few	TRBV29-1	NA	TRBJ2-1	TGCAGCGCTGGCGGGTCGAGCTCCTACAATGAGCAGTTCTTC	CSAGGSSSYNEQFF
NA	TRBV20-1	TRBD2	TRBJ2-3	TGCAGTGCCAGCAGGACTAGCGGGGGGGTGACAGATACGCAGTATTTT	CSASRTSGGVTDTQYF
NA	TRBV10-3	NA	TRBJ1-4	TGTGCCATCAGTGAGCCCGGGCTTTCGGAAAAACTGTTTTTT	CAISEPGLSEKLFF
NA	TRBV4-2	NA	TRBJ1-6	TGTGCCAGCAGCCAAGAAAAGAGTGTTTACTATAATTCACCCCTCCACTTT	CASSQEKSVYYNSPLHF
NA	TRBV4-3	TRBD1	TRBJ1-1	TGCGCCAGCAGCCCGACCAGGGGGCGAAACACTGAAGCTTTCTTT	CASSPTRGRNTEAFF
NA	TRBV6-5	NA	TRBJ1-1	TGTGCCAGCACCCCCGGGGAGAACACTGAAGCTTTCTTT	CASTPGENTEAFF
few	TRBV19	NA	TRBJ2-5	TGTGCCAGTAGTAAGTTCGCGGATCAAGAGACCCAGTACTTC	CASSKFADQETQYF
few	TRBV29-1	NA	TRBJ1-2	TGCAGCGTTAGGAAACAGGGTTCGATGGGTGTCGGCTACACCTTC	CSVRKQGSMGVGYTF
few	TRBV29-1	NA	TRBJ2-5	TGCAGCGTTGGCTCGAGGGGGAACCAAGAGACCCAGTACTTC	CSVGSRGNQETQYF
few	TRBV6-5	NA	TRBJ2-3	TGTGCCAGCAGGGACCTCACAGATACGCAGTATTTT	CASRDLTDTQYF
few	TRBV28	NA	TRBJ2-7	TGTGCCAGCAGTTTAGTCCACGAGCAGTACTTC	CASSLVHEQYF
few	TRBV24-1	NA	TRBJ2-6	TGTGCCACCGGTTCAGGGGCCAACGTCCTGACTTTC	CATGSGANVLTF
few	TRBV11-2	NA	TRBJ2-5	TGTGCCAGCAGCTTCAAGAGGGGATGGGAGACCCAGTACTTC	CASSFKRGWETQYF
NA	TRBV14	NA	TRBJ2-1	TGTGCCAGCAGCCAAGTCCTTTGGAATGAGCAGTTCTTC	CASSQVLWNEQFF
NA	TRBV2	NA	TRBJ2-5	TGTGCCAGCAGCGTAAGGTGGGAGACCCAGTACTTC	CASSVRWETQYF
few	TRBV7-9	NA	TRBJ1-1	TGTGCCAGCAGCTTCCCGGGACGGACGAACACTGAAGCTTTCTTT	CASSFPGRTNTEAFF